One and the same sample provided the 28 T cell receptor beta chains below, sequenced in a study of blood T cell repertoires in COVID-19. TCRdb's table, derived via immunoSEQ multiplex PCR, lists solely in-frame clones and lacks some. The sample yields more than 35,000 clones, roughly 85% seen once. What was sequenced was peripheral blood. Receptors originate from a human donor in a cohort sampled during active COVID-19.

This chain connects TRBV6-5 to TRBJ1-1, with 9 positions matching TRBD1. Germline CDR1 reads MNHEY; CDR2 reads SVGAGI. With 6 bases clipped from V and 12 bases from J, the junction kept 17 bases outside the gene matches. CDR3 length equals 15 residues. The DNA of the CDR3 is TGTGCCAGCAGGAAAGAGGGGGGAACAGGGGGCAGGTCTTTCTTT. Encoded protein: CASRKEGGTGGRSFF.

The chain links TRBV7-9 to TRBJ1-3; TRBD1 agrees at 8 bases. Trimming cost V 4 bases and J 0 bases; bases outside gene matches: 11. Germline V gives CDR1 SEHNR, CDR2 FQNEAQ (reference sequence). The length of the CDR3 is 18 residues. DNA of the CDR3: TGTGCCAGCAGCTCCCAGGGGGCGCAAAGGGTCTCTGGAAACACCATATATTTT. This sequence encodes CASSSQGAQRVSGNTIYF.

This clone was observed a single time. CDR3 loop: CASSPSWTENQPQHF. DNA of the CDR3: TGTGCCAGCTCACCAAGTTGGACAGAGAATCAGCCCCAGCATTTT. The chain links TRBV18 to TRBJ1-5; D might be TRBD1 (6 bases). Germline V gives CDR1 KGHSH, CDR2 LQKENI. V gave up 2 bases and J gave up 4 bases, with 12 bases separating them. CDR3 length equals 15 residues.

This chain joins TRBV30 and TRBJ1-5; TRBD1 agrees at 7 bases. The CDR3 sequence is 15 residues long. V was pared by 4 bases and J by 1 base, with 7 bases of the junction left unmatched. Looked up from germline, CDR1 is GTSNPN and CDR2 is SVGIG (reference sequence). The CDR3 nucleotides are TGTGCCTGGACTCCCCAGGGGGTAAGCAATCAGCCCCAGCATTTT. It specifies CAWTPQGVSNQPQHF.

This clone was observed a handful of times. This chain connects TRBV3-1 (or the pseudogene TRBV3-2) to TRBJ2-1; the D gene is possibly TRBD1 (5 bases). The V and J ends lost 3 bases and 6 bases respectively, with 12 bases between them. The germline CDR1 and CDR2 sequences are LGHDT and YNNKEL (reference sequence). This CDR3 region has 14 residues. CDR3 protein: CASSQGQQGNEQFF. The DNA for the CDR3 is TGTGCCAGCAGCCAGGGCCAGCAGGGCAATGAGCAGTTCTTC.

CDR3 sequence (DNA): TGTGCCAGCTCATCGGGACAGGGGATAGTGTATGAGCAGTTCTTC. This encodes CASSSGQGIVYEQFF. The rearrangement uses TRBV18 and TRBJ2-1; TRBD1 aligns across 10 bases. Germline trimming cut 5 bases from V and 8 bases from J; bases unmatched to any gene: 9. Germline loops: CDR1 KGHSH, CDR2 LQKENI. There are 15 residues in the CDR3.

The chain combines TRBV27 with TRBJ1-1; no firm D call. V was clipped by 0 bases and J by 1 base, with 9 bases between them. Germline assignment: CDR1 MNHEY and CDR2 SMNVEV (reference sequence). This CDR3 contains 15 residues. DNA of the CDR3: TGTGCCAGCAGTTTATCAAAAGCGCCGAACACTGAAGCTTTCTTT. Translating it yields CASSLSKAPNTEAFF.

The rearrangement uses TRBV21-1 and TRBJ1-5. TRBV21-1 is a pseudogene locus. This CDR3 has 11 amino acids. The CDR3 DNA follows: TGTGCCAGCAGCCTTGATCAGCCCCAGCATTTT. It encodes CASSLDQPQHF.

The V call is TRBV7-2, the J call TRBJ1-2, with no clear D. The V end lost 5 bases, the J end lost 8 bases, and 18 bases lay between the germline ends. The germline V gene has CDR1 SGHTA and CDR2 FQGNSA. The CDR3 consists of 14 residues. CDR3 nucleotides: TGTGCCAGCAGCCCTGCCAGGATTGGTATGGGCTACACCTTC. Translated, it gives CASSPARIGMGYTF.

The rearrangement joins TRBV3-1 (or the pseudogene TRBV3-2) to TRBJ2-7; 7 bases are a match to TRBD1. This CDR3 contains 14 residues. The germline gives CDR1 LGHDT, CDR2 YNNKEL (reference sequence). The V and J ends lost 4 bases and 5 bases, in that order; junction bases with no gene match: 8. In DNA form, the CDR3 reads TGTGCCAGCAGCCCGTACGGACAGGTCAACGAGCAGTACTTC. Protein sequence: CASSPYGQVNEQYF.

V gene TRBV15 combines with J gene TRBJ1-6; weak D call: TRBD1 (5 bases). The CDR3 contains 14 residues. Trimming left V 0 bases short and J 10 bases short, with 10 bases between. The germline V gene encodes CDR1 LNHNV and CDR2 YYDKDF (reference sequence). The CDR3 DNA follows: TGTGCCACCAGCAGAGATTGGGGACTGTCACCCCTCCACTTT. Residues: CATSRDWGLSPLHF.

Written as DNA, the CDR3 is TGTGCCAGCAGCCGCGCCCGGGCTGAAGCTTTCTTT. Translated: CASSRARAEAFF. V usage is TRBV3-1 (or the pseudogene TRBV3-2) and J usage is TRBJ1-1; D not resolved. V lost 4 bases, J lost 6 bases, and 9 bases lay in between. The germline CDR1 and CDR2 sequences are LGHDT and YNNKEL (reference sequence). The CDR3 runs to 12 residues.

The genes are TRBV6-5 and TRBJ1-1; possible D gene TRBD1, 6 bases. Germline values: CDR1 MNHEY, CDR2 SVGAGI. This CDR3 has 13 amino acids. V was clipped by 9 bases and J by 5 bases, with 16 bases between them. The CDR3, as DNA: TGTGCCAGTAAACGGACAGCCCAGACTGAAGCTTTCTTT. This sequence encodes CASKRTAQTEAFF.

This clone was observed once. The chain employs TRBV5-4 and TRBJ1-1, with D tentatively TRBD1 (5 bases). Germline loops: CDR1 SGHNT, CDR2 YYREEE (reference sequence). There are 15 residues in the CDR3. Trimming left V 0 bases short and J 3 bases short, with 12 bases between. The CDR3: CASSLAGIGDTEAFF. The CDR3 coding sequence is TGTGCCAGCAGCTTGGCGGGTATAGGGGACACTGAAGCTTTCTTT.

The chain recombines TRBV7-9 with TRBJ1-2; TRBD1 might be the D (5 bases). Trimming shortened V by 5 bases and J by 7 bases, and 14 bases separated the two germline ends. This CDR3 region has 13 residues. Per the germline V gene, CDR1 is SEHNR and CDR2 is FQNEAQ (reference sequence). The CDR3 is CASSADSLSGYTF. CDR3 in DNA: TGTGCCAGCAGCGCAGACAGTTTGAGTGGCTACACCTTC. Looking up the rest from reference TRBV7-9 and TRBJ1-2 gives the full variable domain: DTGVSQNPRHKITKRGQNVTFRCDPISEHNRLYWYRQTLGQGPEFLTYFQNEAQLEKSRLLSDRFSAERPKGSFSTLEIQRTEQGDSAMYLCASSADSLSGYTFGSGTRLTVV.

The chain couples TRBV5-1 to TRBJ2-5; D gene ambiguous. This CDR3 is 13 amino acids long. The germline CDR1 and CDR2 sequences are SGHRS and YFSETQ. V lost 0 bases and J 5 bases, leaving 8 bases between the germline ends. Here the CDR3 DNA reads TGCGCCAGCAGCTTGGACTATCGGGAGACCCAGTACTTC. This encodes CASSLDYRETQYF.

V is TRBV11-2 and J is TRBJ1-2; D might be TRBD1 (5 bases). The germline V gene has CDR1 SGHAT and CDR2 FQNNGV. The CDR3 runs to 14 residues. The V gene lost 1 base and the J gene lost 0 bases, with 6 bases spanning the gap. The CDR3 region has the DNA TGTGCCAGCAGCTTAGCAGGGACTAACTATGGCTACACCTTC. Its translation: CASSLAGTNYGYTF.

V is TRBV3-1 (or the pseudogene TRBV3-2) and J is TRBJ2-1; unclear D gene. The CDR3 spans 17 residues. Trimming removed 0 bases from V and 0 bases from J, with 12 bases in between. Germline V gene lookup returns CDR1 LGHDT and CDR2 YNNKEL (reference sequence). CDR3: CASSQDVRESSYNEQFF. The DNA of the CDR3 is TGTGCCAGCAGCCAAGATGTACGCGAGAGCTCCTACAATGAGCAGTTCTTC.

This clone was seen a few times. The chain recombines TRBV19 with TRBJ1-5, with 8 bases lining up with TRBD1. Trimming removed 5 bases from V and 6 bases from J; junction bases left unmatched: 9. Germline V gene data show CDR1 as LNHDA and CDR2 as SQIVND (reference sequence). There are 15 residues in the CDR3. As DNA, the CDR3 is TGTGCCAGTAGTTCAGCAGGGGGCGCGGGTCAGCCCCAGCATTTT. Amino acid sequence: CASSSAGGAGQPQHF.

The rearrangement uses TRBV5-6 and TRBJ1-2; tentative D call: TRBD1 (6 bases). From germline, CDR1 is SGHDT and CDR2 YYEEEE. CDR3 length: 14 amino acids. Trimming stripped 4 bases from V and 7 bases from J, with 17 bases between. CDR3 bases: TGTGCCAGCAGCATGAGAGGGGGTCGCGGTGGCTACACCTTC. Amino acid sequence: CASSMRGGRGGYTF.

This clone was seen just once. The rearrangement links TRBV4-3 to TRBJ1-2, with 10 bases matching TRBD1. V was clipped by 3 bases and J by 4 bases; unmatched bases: 5. Germline loops: CDR1 LGHNA, CDR2 YSLEER. CDR3 length: 15 residues. In nucleotides, the CDR3 is TGCGCCAGCAGCCAGGGGACAGGGGCTTCCTATGGCTACACCTTC. This codes for CASSQGTGASYGYTF.

The chain recombines TRBV5-4 with TRBJ2-7; possible D gene TRBD2, 6 bases. The germline V gene has CDR1 SGHNT and CDR2 YYREEE (reference sequence). The CDR3 is made up of 14 amino acids. The V end was cut by 4 bases, the J end by 4 bases, with 15 bases between. Here the CDR3 reads CASSRTGTEYEQYF. The CDR3 DNA reads TGTGCCAGCAGCCGAACCGGGACTGAATACGAGCAGTACTTC.

This chain connects TRBV9 to TRBJ1-4; 10 bases are shared with TRBD1. The CDR3 covers 15 residues. V lost 2 bases and J lost 6; bases outside the gene matches: 4. The germline CDR1 and CDR2 sequences are SGDLS and YYNGEE. The CDR3 region is CASSVTGTGDEKLFF. The DNA for the CDR3 is TGTGCCAGCAGCGTCACCGGGACAGGGGATGAAAAACTGTTTTTT.

The chain combines TRBV18 with TRBJ2-3; possible D gene TRBD1, 5 bases. Germline loops: CDR1 KGHSH, CDR2 LQKENI. This CDR3 spans 16 amino acids. The V end was cut by 0 bases, the J end by 0 bases, with 10 bases between. CDR3 in DNA: TGTGCCAGCTCACCACCGAGTCAGGGAAGCACAGATACGCAGTATTTT. Protein sequence: CASSPPSQGSTDTQYF.

The rearrangement uses TRBV25-1 and TRBJ2-1, with 7 nucleotides matching TRBD1. CDR3 length equals 15 residues. V gave up 8 bases and J gave up 6 bases; unmatched junction bases: 13. Per germline, CDR1 MGHDK and CDR2 SYGVNS. In nucleotides, the CDR3 is TGTGCCAGCGATGCAACAGGGGCGGTAGGCAATGAGCAGTTCTTC. This codes for CASDATGAVGNEQFF. The whole variable domain, remainder taken from reference TRBV25-1 and TRBJ2-1, is EADIYQTPRYLVIGTGKKITLECSQTMGHDKMYWYQQDPGMELHLIHYSYGVNSTEKGDLSSESTVSRIRTEHFPLTLESARPSHTSQYLCASDATGAVGNEQFFGPGTRLTVL.

The chain couples TRBV11-3 to TRBJ2-2, with no clear D. V gave up 5 bases and J gave up 0 bases, with 10 bases separating them. The germline V gene encodes CDR1 SGHNT and CDR2 YENEEA. CDR3 length: 15 residues. The CDR3 nucleotides read TGTGCCAGCAGCCCCGACATACCGAACACCGGGGAGCTGTTTTTT. Translated: CASSPDIPNTGELFF.

This rearrangement joins TRBV7-6 to TRBJ2-7, with 12 bases fitting TRBD2. V shed 5 bases and J 0 bases; nucleotides not matched to a gene: 11. Germline values: CDR1 SGHVS, CDR2 FNYEAQ. The CDR3 covers 18 residues. The CDR3 loop reads CASSRTVGLAGISYEQYF. For the CDR3, the DNA is TGTGCCAGCAGCCGAACGGTGGGACTAGCGGGTATCTCCTACGAGCAGTACTTC.

The chain uses TRBV5-4 and TRBJ1-2, with 9 nucleotides matching TRBD1. Germline V CDR1 and CDR2: SGHNT, YYREEE (reference sequence). The CDR3 has 15 amino acids. Trimming at V came to 3 bases and at J to 7 bases, leaving 10 bases not matched to a gene. DNA of the CDR3: TGTGCCAGCAGCTCGGGACAGGGCGGGCGGGGTGGCTACACCTTC. It codes for CASSSGQGGRGGYTF.